This TCR beta chain originates from a study of shared clonotypes between healthy human individuals. The CDR3 contains 15 residues. The germline V and J ends were trimmed by 5 bases and 5 bases, with 15 bases remaining between them. Per germline, CDR1 SGHAT and CDR2 FQNNGV. Terminally differentiated effector memory CD45RA+ cells were left out of the naive CD8 fraction, which was CD45RO-negative and positively selected for CCR7. Some clones are missing from TCRdb's copy, which holds only in-frame ones; the method was immunoSEQ multiplex PCR. The top ten hold 1% to 1.5% of the sample, which has 1.5 million to 2.5 million clones, roughly 94% seen once.

The sequence was obtained from a young man in good health. The genes are TRBV11-2 and TRBJ1-4, with D hard to call. Sequencing was performed on naive CD8+ T cells sorted from blood. In nucleotides, the CDR3 is TGTGCCAGCAGCCCCCTCGGGTCCGGCAATGAAAAACTGTTTTTT. Encoded protein: CASSPLGSGNEKLFF.